In its sample, the clone carrying this T cell receptor (beta chain) was seen a few times. Its antigen is unidentified. This sample is drawn from a study of T-cell reconstitution after alpha-beta-depleted transplantation in children. Study findings and constraints: Diversity of TCRbeta at day 60 was high in some patients, arising from surviving recipient T cells and thymic progenitors. Counts and diversity of T cells one year after transplant came mostly from newly produced T cells. Roughly two months post-transplant, alpha-beta T cells reportedly originated from several hundred graft clones that had expanded.

TCRbeta library construction was performed incorporating unique molecular identifiers. TCRdb processed the PCR reads anew with MiXCR; each CDR3 protein has one entry. The sample lists fewer than 750,000 distinct CDR3 sequences, over 20% occurring once. Trimming stripped 2 bases from V and 4 bases from J, with 13 bases between. The germline V gene has CDR1 KGHDR and CDR2 SFDVKD. The CDR3 consists of 15 residues. This TCR was sampled from a boy in the first two years of life with Wiskott-Aldrich syndrome, due to receive a stem cell transplant. The chain combines TRBV24-1 with TRBJ2-5, with D possibly matching TRBD2 (6 bases). Sequencing used PBMCs, obtained before TCRalphabeta/CD19-depleted stem cell transplant. The CDR3 here is CATSDSRLGGETQYF. For the CDR3, the DNA is TGTGCCACCAGTGATTCCAGGCTGGGGGGAGAGACCCAGTACTTC.